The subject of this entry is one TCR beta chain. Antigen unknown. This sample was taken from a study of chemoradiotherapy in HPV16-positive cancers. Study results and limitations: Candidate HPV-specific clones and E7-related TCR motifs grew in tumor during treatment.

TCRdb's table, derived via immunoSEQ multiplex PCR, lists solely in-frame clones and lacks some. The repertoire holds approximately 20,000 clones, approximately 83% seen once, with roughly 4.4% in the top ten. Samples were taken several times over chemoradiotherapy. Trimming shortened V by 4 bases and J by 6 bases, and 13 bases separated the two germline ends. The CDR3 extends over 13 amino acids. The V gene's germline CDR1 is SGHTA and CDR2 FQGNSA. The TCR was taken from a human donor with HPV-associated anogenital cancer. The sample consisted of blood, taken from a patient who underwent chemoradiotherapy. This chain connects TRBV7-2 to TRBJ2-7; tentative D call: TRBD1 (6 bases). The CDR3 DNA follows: TGTGCCAGCAGCTCGGGACACCGGGCCGAGCAGTACTTC. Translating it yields CASSSGHRAEQYF.